This TCR beta chain was sequenced during a study of T cell clonality in common variable immunodeficiency. Study observations and caveats: Repertoire-complication correlations in CVID were limited by patient heterogeneity. TCRbeta clonality was increased in CVID versus healthy controls.

Assay: immunoSEQ multiplex PCR; the TCRdb copy retains only in-frame clones and omits some. The sample is made up of tens of thousands of clones, none counted only once. Patients and controls were mostly of Caucasian heritage. This clone was seen repeatedly, ten times or more. No antigen is known for it. Sequenced: peripheral blood mononuclear cells. This sequence originates from a person between 18 and 75 years old in good health.

The CDR3 bases that were read are TGTGCCAGCAGCTTAGGCAGGCCTCCTGGAAACACC. Translated: CASSLGRPPGNT. The entire CDR3 sequence reads CASSLGRPPGNTIYF. This chain joins TRBV11-3 and TRBJ1-3, with D unclear. The observed sequence ends 3 residues before the CDR3 terminus, with the missing tail filled in from the germline J gene. The CDR3 totals 15 residues. V was cut by 1 base and J by 2 bases, with 9 bases left in between. Germline V gene data show CDR1 as SGHNT and CDR2 as YENEEA.